This entry lists 26 T cell receptor beta chains sequenced from one sample in a study of shared clonotypes between healthy human individuals. Measured with immunoSEQ multiplex PCR; TCRdb has only the in-frame clones, and not every one. Found here are about 490,000 clones, about 79% of them singletons; the top ten hold approximately 13%. The sequenced sample consisted of PBMCs. Every receptor here comes from a woman aged 40 to 50 in good health. Some clones in this sample may be carry-over from other donors' samples.

In this sample, this clone turned up once. This rearrangement joins TRBV5-1 to TRBJ2-3; D ambiguous. V was trimmed by 4 bases and J by 0 bases, leaving 15 bases between them. The CDR3 length is 16 residues. Germline loops: CDR1 SGHRS, CDR2 YFSETQ. The CDR3 reads CASSLWPEKSTDTQYF. DNA of the CDR3: TGCGCCAGCAGCCTGTGGCCCGAAAAAAGCACAGATACGCAGTATTTT.

The gene calls are TRBV7-8 and TRBJ2-7; 12 bases are a match to TRBD2. The germline gives CDR1 SGHVS, CDR2 FQNEAQ. This CDR3 is built from 15 residues. After removal of 6 bases from V and 3 bases from J, the junction contained 6 bases not matched to a gene. The DNA for the CDR3 is TGTGCCAGCAGGGCTGTGACTAGCGGGGGCTACGAGCAGTACTTC. Translating gives CASRAVTSGGYEQYF.

The gene calls are TRBV19 and TRBJ1-3; TRBD1 agrees at 7 bases. V shed 6 bases, J shed 1 base, and the junction held 0 bases outside the gene matches. The CDR3 has 13 residues. Germline values: CDR1 LNHDA, CDR2 SQIVND (reference sequence). This CDR3 is CASRGQSGNTIYF. The CDR3, as DNA: TGTGCCAGTAGGGGACAGTCTGGAAACACCATATATTTT.

The chain uses TRBV19 and TRBJ2-1; no clear D. Trimming shortened V by 5 bases and J by 5 bases, and 10 bases separated the two germline ends. The CDR3 extends over 13 amino acids. Germline V lookup: CDR1 LNHDA, CDR2 SQIVND (reference sequence). Here the CDR3 reads CASSAAPHNEQFF. DNA for the CDR3: TGTGCCAGTAGTGCCGCGCCTCACAATGAGCAGTTCTTC.

This CDR3 reads CASSKGAMGARDYEQYF. The CDR3 nucleotides are TGTGCCAGCAGCAAGGGGGCGATGGGGGCGCGAGACTACGAGCAGTACTTC. The chain is built from TRBV13 and TRBJ2-7; TRBD1 matches at 7 bases. This CDR3 has 17 amino acids. Germline lookup yields CDR1 PRHDT and CDR2 FYEKMQ (reference sequence). The J segment lost 3 bases and the V segment lost 5 bases, leaving 16 bases of the junction unmatched.

This clone was counted a single time. The chain carries TRBV18 and TRBJ2-7; 8 nucleotides agree with TRBD1. Trimming removed 0 bases from V and 0 bases from J; junction bases left unmatched: 1. The germline gives CDR1 KGHSH, CDR2 LQKENI. The CDR3 has 15 amino acids. CDR3 loop: CASSPPTGASYEQYF. CDR3 in DNA: TGTGCCAGCTCACCACCGACAGGGGCCTCCTACGAGCAGTACTTC.

This clone was counted a single time. The chain is built from TRBV28 and TRBJ2-4; D not certain. Germline V gene lookup returns CDR1 MDHEN and CDR2 SYDVKM. V lost 6 bases and J lost 1, with 10 bases in between. CDR3 length equals 14 residues. The CDR3 loop is CASSPRDAKNIQYF. The CDR3 DNA sequence: TGTGCCAGCAGCCCTAGGGATGCCAAAAACATTCAGTACTTC.

This chain connects TRBV10-2 to TRBJ2-7; D possibly corresponds to TRBD1 (6 bases). The length of the CDR3 is 15 residues. Trimming removed 4 bases from V and 4 bases from J, with 17 bases in between. Germline lookup yields CDR1 WSHSY and CDR2 SAAADI. Here the CDR3 reads CASSAPTRGSYEQYF. CDR3 coding DNA: TGCGCCAGCAGTGCGCCCACCAGGGGTTCATACGAGCAGTACTTC.

This clone is classed as medium-sized. The sample holds other DNA sequences that translate to the same CDR3. The genes are TRBV7-2 and TRBJ2-5; TRBD1 agrees at 7 bases. Germline V lookup: CDR1 SGHTA, CDR2 FQGNSA. The CDR3 covers 16 residues. J lost 2 bases, V lost 5 bases, and 11 bases had no gene match. In nucleotides, the CDR3 is TGTGCCAGCAGCACCACAGGGGTGGGGCCTCAAGAGACCCAGTACTTC. It yields the protein CASSTTGVGPQETQYF.

This clone was detected a few times. This chain links TRBV27 with TRBJ1-5, with D maybe TRBD1 (6 bases). The CDR3 sequence is 12 residues long. Germline V lookup: CDR1 MNHEY, CDR2 SMNVEV (reference sequence). Trimming took 6 bases from V and 8 from J, leaving 11 bases between them. DNA for the CDR3: TGTGCCAGCAGGAGACAGGATGAGCCCCAGCATTTT. As protein: CASRRQDEPQHF.

The chain recombines TRBV7-9 with TRBJ2-1; D call uncertain. V gave up 5 bases and J gave up 9 bases, with 20 bases separating them. The CDR3 runs 15 residues. Germline V lookup: CDR1 SEHNR, CDR2 FQNEAQ (reference sequence). CDR3 sequence: CASSPQAGFGIEQFF. The CDR3 DNA follows: TGTGCCAGCAGCCCCCAGGCCGGGTTTGGGATTGAGCAGTTCTTC.

The chain combines TRBV9 with TRBJ2-5; perhaps TRBD2 as D (6 bases). Per the germline V gene, CDR1 is SGDLS and CDR2 is YYNGEE. The CDR3 loop spans 16 amino acids. V was clipped by 5 bases and J by 1 base, with 18 bases between them. The CDR3 reads CASSGGFSSSQETQYF. CDR3 sequence (DNA): TGTGCCAGCAGTGGGGGGTTTTCATCCTCCCAAGAGACCCAGTACTTC.

The V call is TRBV30, the J call TRBJ2-2; D is perhaps TRBD1 or TRBD2 (6 bases each). This CDR3 region has 14 residues. The germline V and J ends were trimmed by 3 bases and 5 bases, with 13 bases remaining between them. Germline V gene data show CDR1 as GTSNPN and CDR2 as SVGIG (reference sequence). Here the CDR3 DNA reads TGTGCCTGGAGGAGGGGGGAGCGAACCGGGGAGCTGTTTTTT. This gives the protein CAWRRGERTGELFF.

The V gene is TRBV29-1, the J gene TRBJ2-1; no firm D call. The CDR3 has 14 amino acids. The V gene lost 6 bases and the J gene lost 1 base, with 13 bases spanning the gap. Germline V gene sequence: CDR1 SQVTM, CDR2 ANQGSEA. The CDR3 nucleotides are TGCAGCGTGCCCGGAGACACTTCCTACAATGAGCAGTTCTTC. It codes for CSVPGDTSYNEQFF.

Notes on this clone: This sample also contains other DNA sequences that code for the same CDR3. This sequence joins TRBV5-1 and TRBJ2-5, with 7 bases identical to TRBD2. The germline V gene has CDR1 SGHRS and CDR2 YFSETQ. CDR3 length: 14 amino acids. J lost 2 bases, V lost 0 bases, and 1 base had no gene match. CDR3 coding DNA: TGCGCCAGCAGCTTGGGGACTAGTCAAGAGACCCAGTACTTC. It codes for CASSLGTSQETQYF.

This chain uses TRBV5-6 with TRBJ1-2; a weak D match, TRBD1 (6 bases). Per the germline V gene, CDR1 is SGHDT and CDR2 is YYEEEE. The V and J ends lost 2 bases and 4 bases respectively, with 15 bases between them. This CDR3 is 15 amino acids long. CDR3 sequence: CASSLGGPTPYGYTF. Here the CDR3 DNA reads TGTGCCAGCAGCTTAGGGGGGCCTACTCCCTATGGCTACACCTTC.

This chain connects TRBV5-4 to TRBJ2-5, with 9 bases fitting TRBD2. With 4 bases clipped from V and 0 bases from J, the junction kept 7 bases outside the gene matches. The CDR3 is 16 residues long. Per germline, CDR1 SGHNT and CDR2 YYREEE (reference sequence). This chain's CDR3 is CASSPGLAKYQETQYF. CDR3 bases: TGTGCCAGCAGCCCCGGACTAGCGAAGTACCAAGAGACCCAGTACTTC. The full variable domain, rest sourced from reference TRBV5-4 and TRBJ2-5, is ETGVTQSPTHLIKTRGQQVTLRCSSQSGHNTVSWYQQALGQGPQFIFQYYREEENGRGNFPPRFSGLQFPNYSSELNVNALELDDSALYLCASSPGLAKYQETQYFGPGTRLLVL.

Comments on this clone: One junction end does not reproduce the germline sequence, and a read error may be involved. This sequence joins TRBV6-1 and TRBJ1-6, with D unclear. There are 12 residues in the CDR3. CDR1 and CDR2 from the germline V gene are MNHNS and SASEGT. The CDR3 coding sequence is TGTGCCAGCAGTGACACTGGTGACGGTCCTTCCTTT. Its protein product is CASSDTGDGPSF.

The chain employs TRBV28 and TRBJ2-3; D is possibly TRBD1 or TRBD2 (5 bases each). V was pared by 5 bases and J by 2 bases, with 14 bases between. Germline CDR1 is MDHEN and CDR2 is SYDVKM. The length of the CDR3 is 15 residues. The CDR3 nucleotides are TGTGCCAGCAGTAACCGGGACGGATACACAGATACGCAGTATTTT. It specifies CASSNRDGYTDTQYF.

The chain combines TRBV2 with TRBJ1-1, with a weak D call TRBD1 (6 bases). Trimming took 6 bases from V and 6 from J, leaving 17 bases between them. CDR3 length equals 14 residues. Germline V gives CDR1 SNHLY, CDR2 FYNNEI. The CDR3 region has the DNA TGTGCCAGCAGAAGCTCACAGGGTAGCGCTGAAGCTTTCTTT. It codes for CASRSSQGSAEAFF.

This clone was recorded only once. The rearrangement joins TRBV7-3 to TRBJ1-5; 10 bases map to TRBD1. The CDR3 length is 15 residues. Germline lookup yields CDR1 SGHTA and CDR2 FQGTGA. The junction had 4 bases not matched to a gene; V was cut back by 2 bases and J by 6 bases. CDR3 DNA: TGTGCCAGCAGCTTAGGACAGGGGGGGAGTCAGCCCCAGCATTTT. It codes for CASSLGQGGSQPQHF.

The V gene is TRBV6-4, the J gene TRBJ2-5, with D hard to call. Germline CDR1 MRHNA, CDR2 SNTAGT. The CDR3 loop spans 13 amino acids. Between the trimmed V and J ends, which lost 3 bases and 5 bases, there was a span of 10 bases. CDR3 nucleotide sequence: TGTGCCAGCAGTGAAACAGCTAGGGAGACCCAGTACTTC. This encodes CASSETARETQYF.

This chain joins TRBV5-1 and TRBJ2-6; unclear D gene. The CDR3 covers 14 residues. From germline, CDR1 is SGHRS and CDR2 YFSETQ. The germline V and J ends were trimmed by 4 bases and 2 bases, with 7 bases remaining between them. CDR3 coding DNA: TGCGCCAGCAGCGTGGAACCTGGGGCCAACGTCCTGACTTTC. The encoded protein is CASSVEPGANVLTF.

This chain uses TRBV6-1 with TRBJ2-7; the D gene is possibly TRBD1 (5 bases). This CDR3 has 16 residues. Trimming shortened V by 0 bases and J by 6 bases, and 18 bases separated the two germline ends. The germline V gene encodes CDR1 MNHNS and CDR2 SASEGT. CDR3: CASSEALGQSSAEQYF. For the CDR3, the DNA is TGTGCCAGCAGTGAAGCGTTGGGGCAGAGCTCTGCCGAGCAGTACTTC.

This clone was observed a handful of times. Given a much more abundant clone one base away, this may be a read error. The chain combines TRBV7-2 with TRBJ1-1; D might be TRBD1 (5 bases). With 6 bases removed from V and 1 base from J, the gap between germline ends came to 6 bases. Germline V CDR1 and CDR2: SGHTA, FQGNSA. This CDR3 comprises 12 residues. Here the CDR3 reads CASSTGNTEAFF. As DNA, the CDR3 is TGTGCCAGCAGTACAGGGAACACTGAAGCTTTCTTT.

The chain couples TRBV19 to TRBJ1-5; D not certain. Germline V lookup: CDR1 LNHDA, CDR2 SQIVND (reference sequence). The CDR3 covers 13 residues. The V and J ends lost 1 base and 6 bases respectively, with 7 bases between them. The CDR3 DNA reads as TGTGCCAGTAGTATAGTATGGGGTCAGCCCCAGCATTTT. Amino acids: CASSIVWGQPQHF.